Listed below are T cell receptor beta chains from one sample, sequenced in a study of T cells in Graves' hyperthyroidism and ophthalmopathy. TCRdb reprocessed the multiplex PCR reads with MiXCR, giving one entry per CDR3 protein. Of roughly 750,000 distinct CDR3 sequences listed, roughly 17% are singletons. The sample was blood. The receptors were sampled from a man between 18 and 35 years old with Graves' hyperthyroidism. The conserved cysteine and the conserved F or W are not part of the CDR3 here. Each record gives: J gene, V gene, CDR3 protein.

j_call: TRBJ2-1; v_call: TRBV12-3/TRBV12-4; cdr3_aa: ASSPGQGGYNEQF
j_call: TRBJ2-3; v_call: TRBV10-3; cdr3_aa: ATTAGTMGDTQY
j_call: TRBJ1-2; v_call: TRBV28; cdr3_aa: ASSFPSGQGSNYGYT
j_call: TRBJ2-3; v_call: TRBV20-1; cdr3_aa: SARRSLAGGSTDTQY
j_call: TRBJ1-1; v_call: TRBV12-3/TRBV12-4; cdr3_aa: ASSRGDSNTEAF
j_call: TRBJ2-1; v_call: TRBV7-2; cdr3_aa: ASSLDAPTSGTYNGQF
j_call: TRBJ2-6; v_call: TRBV28; cdr3_aa: ASSFWGFGANVLT
j_call: TRBJ2-3; v_call: TRBV12-3/TRBV12-4; cdr3_aa: ASSSLGGTQY
j_call: TRBJ2-4; v_call: TRBV12-3/TRBV12-4; cdr3_aa: ASTPGGYATKNIQY
j_call: TRBJ2-1; v_call: TRBV11-2; cdr3_aa: ASSSAGSSGSSPYNEQF
j_call: TRBJ2-5; v_call: TRBV7-9; cdr3_aa: ASSFTTPGNQETQY
j_call: TRBJ2-7; v_call: TRBV27; cdr3_aa: ASSLGQGRAGEQY
j_call: TRBJ2-4; v_call: TRBV3-2; cdr3_aa: ASSHHLTGGSAKNIQY
j_call: TRBJ1-1; v_call: TRBV20-1; cdr3_aa: SAWPLMNTEAF
j_call: TRBJ2-5; v_call: TRBV7-7; cdr3_aa: ASSPGGGGPRETQY
j_call: TRBJ2-1; v_call: TRBV12-5; cdr3_aa: ASGDTGGGYEQF
j_call: TRBJ2-5; v_call: TRBV4-2; cdr3_aa: ASSQDPDRETQY
j_call: TRBJ2-5; v_call: TRBV2; cdr3_aa: ASTSLSGRETQY
j_call: TRBJ1-6; v_call: TRBV20-1; cdr3_aa: SAWTGKGSPLH
j_call: TRBJ2-5; v_call: TRBV29-1; cdr3_aa: SVSHTSGRAETQY
j_call: TRBJ2-7; v_call: TRBV5-5; cdr3_aa: ASRYPGTGVTVSAYEQY
j_call: TRBJ2-7; v_call: TRBV5-1; cdr3_aa: ASSLITGGRSYEQY
j_call: TRBJ2-5; v_call: TRBV25-1; cdr3_aa: ASSEFGRGTQY
j_call: TRBJ2-3; v_call: TRBV24-1; cdr3_aa: ATSEATGTETDTQY
j_call: TRBJ1-5; v_call: TRBV20-1; cdr3_aa: SARNRGWARNQPQH
j_call: TRBJ1-3; v_call: TRBV7-6; cdr3_aa: ASSLAWGTRPTGNTIY
j_call: TRBJ2-7; v_call: TRBV10-3; cdr3_aa: AISVPGSGRAYEQY
j_call: TRBJ2-3; v_call: TRBV7-9; cdr3_aa: ASSLVVTGTTDTQY
j_call: TRBJ1-1; v_call: TRBV12-3/TRBV12-4; cdr3_aa: ASSLSLAGLNTEAF
j_call: TRBJ1-2; v_call: TRBV29-1; cdr3_aa: SVFGTTYGYT
j_call: TRBJ2-7; v_call: TRBV15; cdr3_aa: ATSRVQGGHEQY
j_call: TRBJ1-3; v_call: TRBV6-1; cdr3_aa: ASRENRGAFNTIY
j_call: TRBJ2-1; v_call: TRBV30; cdr3_aa: AWTGTSSDSYNEQF
j_call: TRBJ2-7; v_call: TRBV7-9; cdr3_aa: ASSSGRYYEQY
j_call: TRBJ1-6; v_call: TRBV20-1; cdr3_aa: SARYDPAAALH
j_call: TRBJ2-1; v_call: TRBV20-1; cdr3_aa: SASSGQGANEQF
j_call: TRBJ2-5; v_call: TRBV7-9; cdr3_aa: ASSFSPGLAGLGETQY
j_call: TRBJ2-1; v_call: TRBV5-1; cdr3_aa: ASSWLGTSYNGQF
j_call: TRBJ2-2; v_call: TRBV20-1; cdr3_aa: SARVTLERRTSGSNTGELF
j_call: TRBJ2-5; v_call: TRBV20-1; cdr3_aa: SAETRIGQVGETQY
j_call: TRBJ2-1; v_call: TRBV11-3; cdr3_aa: ASSPPQGRSYNEQF
j_call: TRBJ2-7; v_call: TRBV10-3; cdr3_aa: AINLGLAGADEQY
j_call: TRBJ2-7; v_call: TRBV25-1; cdr3_aa: ASSEFRTSYEQY
j_call: TRBJ2-5; v_call: TRBV7-9; cdr3_aa: ASSSIPPETQY
j_call: TRBJ2-7; v_call: TRBV20-1; cdr3_aa: SASEQGAVDEQY
j_call: TRBJ2-7; v_call: TRBV11-2; cdr3_aa: ASSLGQGSREQY
j_call: TRBJ2-1; v_call: TRBV7-2; cdr3_aa: ASRIAGLSEQF
j_call: TRBJ2-6; v_call: TRBV19; cdr3_aa: ASSIGRRGSSGANVLT
j_call: TRBJ2-2; v_call: TRBV20-1; cdr3_aa: SASAGTGGELF